Following are 24 T cell receptor beta chains from one sample sequenced in a study of blood T cell repertoires in COVID-19 (dated by TCRdb to about 2020). The method was the immunoSEQ multiplex PCR assay. TCRdb retrieved this table from immuneACCESS and kept in-frame rearrangements only. Not all clones are present; in checked studies, unresolved V genes account for under half, and no reason is known for the remainder. Within this sample are 130,000 or so clones, with approximately 88% of them counted one time only. The ten top clones hold around 1.4% of the sample. The sequencing input was peripheral blood. The receptors here all came from a man between 60 and 75 years old with acute or convalescent COVID-19.

This rearrangement joins TRBV7-3 to TRBJ2-1; D possibly corresponds to TRBD2 (6 bases). The CDR3 runs 15 residues. Germline V gene lookup returns CDR1 SGHTA and CDR2 FQGTGA. Trimming removed 5 bases at V and 7 bases at J, with 18 bases between. The CDR3 spells CASSPTGLARNEQFF. For the CDR3, the DNA is TGTGCCAGCAGCCCAACGGGACTGGCGAGGAATGAGCAGTTCTTC.

The V call is TRBV11-2, the J call TRBJ2-7, with D perhaps TRBD1 (6 bases). The V gene lost 0 bases and the J gene lost 3 bases, with 12 bases spanning the gap. Per the germline V gene, CDR1 is SGHAT and CDR2 is FQNNGV. The CDR3 spans 15 residues. The CDR3 bases are TGTGCCAGCAGCTTAGATAGGGGGACCATCTACGAGCAGTACTTC. Its protein product is CASSLDRGTIYEQYF.

The CDR3 coding sequence is TGTGCCAGCAGCTTAAGACTAGCGGGCACAGATACGCAGTATTTT. Translating gives CASSLRLAGTDTQYF. This chain uses TRBV7-3 with TRBJ2-3, with 9 positions matching TRBD2. V gave up 1 base and J gave up 1 base; unmatched junction bases: 0. The CDR3 covers 15 residues. Germline V gene data show CDR1 as SGHTA and CDR2 as FQGTGA.

The V and J genes are TRBV14 and TRBJ1-6; TRBD1 aligns across 9 bases. Germline assignment: CDR1 SGHDN and CDR2 FVKESK. This CDR3 is built from 15 residues. V shed 3 bases and J 10 bases; nucleotides not matched to a gene: 7. The CDR3 spells CASSQRTGESSPLHF. CDR3 nucleotides: TGTGCCAGCAGCCAGAGGACAGGGGAATCCTCACCCCTCCACTTT.

The CDR3 DNA follows: TGTGCCTGGAGGGTCACTTATGGCTACACCTTC. It yields the protein CAWRVTYGYTF. The J gene is TRBJ1-2, the V gene TRBV30; D remains ambiguous. CDR3 length: 11 residues. Germline V lookup: CDR1 GTSNPN, CDR2 SVGIG (reference sequence). Trimming shortened V by 3 bases and J by 5 bases, and 7 bases separated the two germline ends.

The chain uses TRBV5-8 and TRBJ1-2, with 9 bases fitting TRBD1. The germline V gene encodes CDR1 SGHTS and CDR2 YDEGEE. The V and J ends lost 3 bases and 4 bases, in that order; junction bases with no gene match: 7. The CDR3 runs to 15 residues. CDR3 sequence (DNA): TGTGCCAGCAGCTCCGGGACAGGGAGGGCCTATGGCTACACCTTC. The encoded protein is CASSSGTGRAYGYTF.

The table lists this clone with a few counts. Other DNA sequences from this sample encode an identical CDR3 as well. The J gene is TRBJ2-1, the V gene TRBV5-1, with D unresolved. Trimming pared 0 bases from V and 3 bases from J, leaving 4 bases between. The CDR3 consists of 13 residues. From germline, CDR1 is SGHRS and CDR2 YFSETQ. CDR3 bases: TGCGCCAGCAGCTTGGACAGCTACAATGAGCAGTTCTTC. Its translation is CASSLDSYNEQFF.

The V and J genes are TRBV6-5 and TRBJ1-1; D is uncertain. Trimming stripped 2 bases from V and 4 bases from J, with 17 bases between. The V gene's germline CDR1 is MNHEY and CDR2 SVGAGI. The CDR3 totals 16 residues. This CDR3 reads CASSYGEASAGTEAFF. DNA of the CDR3: TGTGCCAGCAGTTACGGCGAGGCGAGTGCGGGCACTGAAGCTTTCTTT.

This rearrangement joins TRBV27 to TRBJ1-3; 9 nucleotides match TRBD1. Looked up from germline, CDR1 is MNHEY and CDR2 is SMNVEV (reference sequence). V shed 6 bases, J shed 4 bases, and the junction held 7 bases outside the gene matches. This CDR3 has 15 amino acids. Written as DNA, the CDR3 is TGTGCCAGCAGCCTAGGACAGGGGCCGGGAAACACCATATATTTT. As protein: CASSLGQGPGNTIYF.

The chain is built from TRBV19 and TRBJ2-3; D may be TRBD1 (7 bases). Trimming left V 8 bases short and J 9 bases short, with 12 bases between. The CDR3 sequence is 11 residues long. Germline CDR1 reads LNHDA; CDR2 reads SQIVND (reference sequence). The CDR3 DNA sequence: TGTGCCAGTTCCCAGGGGGGAACGCAGTATTTT. Translated: CASSQGGTQYF.

The rearrangement uses TRBV2 and TRBJ2-1, with TRBD2 as a possible D gene (5 bases). Deletions cut 6 bases from V and 0 bases from J, with 18 bases between. Germline V CDR1 and CDR2: SNHLY, FYNNEI. CDR3 length equals 17 residues. CDR3 nucleotide sequence: TGTGCCAGCAGCTCGCTAGGCGGGCGAAGCTCCTACAATGAGCAGTTCTTC. Protein sequence: CASSSLGGRSSYNEQFF.

The genes are TRBV28 and TRBJ1-1; D is unclear. Trimming stripped 6 bases from V and 4 bases from J, with 12 bases between. The CDR3 loop spans 13 amino acids. The germline CDR1 and CDR2 sequences are MDHEN and SYDVKM. The CDR3 loop reads CASSRPGLTEAFF. For the CDR3, the DNA is TGTGCCAGCAGCCGCCCGGGTCTCACTGAAGCTTTCTTT.

The chain couples TRBV6-2 or TRBV6-3 to TRBJ1-2, with D perhaps matching TRBD1 (6 bases). Looked up from germline, CDR1 is MNHEY and CDR2 is SVGEGT. Trimming took 2 bases from V and 8 from J, leaving 15 bases between them. The length of the CDR3 is 14 residues. CDR3 protein: CASSYQGSIYGYTF. CDR3 DNA sequence: TGTGCCAGCAGTTACCAGGGGAGTATTTACGGCTACACCTTC.

This clone has a single count. J is TRBJ1-1 and V is TRBV21-1; the D call in the table, TRBD1, was not verified against the DNA. TRBV21-1 counts as a pseudogene. The CDR3 is made up of 16 amino acids. The CDR3 reads CASSRGTRSLSTEAFF. In nucleotides, the CDR3 is TGTGCCAGCAGCAGGGGGACAAGGTCGCTCTCTACTGAAGCTTTCTTT.

The chain employs TRBV5-3 and TRBJ1-3; perhaps TRBD1 as D (6 bases). TRBV5-3 is flagged as an ORF with uncertain function. The ends were cut back, 8 bases at V and 1 base at J, with 19 bases in the middle. CDR3 length: 16 residues. The chain's CDR3 is CARELTYRASGNTIYF. CDR3 DNA sequence: TGTGCCAGGGAGCTTACCTACAGGGCTTCTGGAAACACCATATATTTT.

This clone was detected a few times. The chain employs TRBV3-1 (or the pseudogene TRBV3-2) and TRBJ1-1; 7 nucleotides agree with TRBD1. This CDR3 region has 14 residues. J lost 9 bases, V lost 1 base, and 8 bases had no gene match. CDR1 LGHDT and CDR2 YNNKEL come from the germline V gene (reference sequence). The CDR3 coding sequence is TGTGCCAGCAGCCAAGCCCCCGGGACAGCCAAAGCTTTCTTT. This translates into CASSQAPGTAKAFF.

The CDR3 coding sequence is TGTGCCAGCAGCTATATGGACAGTTCCAATTCACCCCTCCACTTT. Translated, it gives CASSYMDSSNSPLHF. The chain couples TRBV7-8 to TRBJ1-6; possible D gene TRBD1, 6 bases. The CDR3 contains 15 residues. V lost 4 bases, J lost 7 bases, and 14 bases lay in between. Germline loops: CDR1 SGHVS, CDR2 FQNEAQ.

This chain connects TRBV14 to TRBJ2-5; 11 bases align to TRBD2. V shed 7 bases, J shed 5 bases, and the junction held 15 bases outside the gene matches. The germline gives CDR1 SGHDN, CDR2 FVKESK. The CDR3 consists of 17 residues. CDR3 sequence reads: CASILWGTSGWEETQYF. The DNA for the CDR3 is TGTGCCAGCATCCTATGGGGGACTAGCGGTTGGGAGGAGACCCAGTACTTC.

The chain recombines TRBV27 with TRBJ1-6; D is uncertain. Trimming stripped 5 bases from V and 8 bases from J, with 16 bases between. The CDR3 has 15 residues. Germline CDR1 and CDR2: MNHEY and SMNVEV (reference sequence). CDR3 loop: CASSERNFEYSPLHF. The CDR3 coding sequence is TGTGCCAGCAGTGAACGAAACTTTGAGTATTCACCCCTCCACTTT.

The CDR3 nucleotides read TGTGCCAGCAGTTACCGGGGACTAGCGGACTACACCGGGGAGCTGTTTTTT. It translates to CASSYRGLADYTGELFF. V and J are TRBV6-7 and TRBJ2-2, with 11 bases fitting TRBD2. TRBV6-7 is assigned to the ORF class and has an uncertain function. The junction had 5 bases not matched to a gene; V was cut back by 2 bases and J by 3 bases. CDR3 length equals 17 residues.

This clone has just one count. This rearrangement joins TRBV27 to TRBJ2-2; TRBD2 aligns across 13 bases. Germline CDR1 and CDR2: MNHEY and SMNVEV (reference sequence). The trim removed 2 bases at V and 5 bases at J, leaving 2 bases unmatched. CDR3 length: 16 residues. CDR3 residues: CASSLTSGGVTGELFF. In nucleotides, the CDR3 is TGTGCCAGCAGTTTAACTAGCGGGGGGGTGACCGGGGAGCTGTTTTTT.

This clone has more than one count but fewer than ten. The chain links TRBV10-3 to TRBJ1-4, with 9 bases identical to TRBD1. CDR3 length: 13 residues. V shed 4 bases, J shed 12 bases, and the junction held 6 bases outside the gene matches. From germline, CDR1 is ENHRY and CDR2 SYGVKD. The CDR3 reads CAISGVGDRELFF. The DNA of the CDR3 is TGTGCCATCAGTGGAGTCGGGGACAGGGAACTGTTTTTT.

The sample holds a few counts of this clone. The chain joins TRBV4-1 to TRBJ1-1; D unclear. The CDR3 contains 13 residues. The V gene's germline CDR1 is MGHRA and CDR2 YSYEKL. Trimming cost V 5 bases and J 0 bases, with 7 bases left between them. The CDR3 loop reads CASSSQMNTEAFF. CDR3 nucleotides: TGCGCCAGCAGCTCACAGATGAACACTGAAGCTTTCTTT.

In this sample, this clone turned up a few times. This rearrangement joins TRBV7-3 to TRBJ1-6, with D possibly matching TRBD1 (6 bases). Germline CDR1 reads SGHTA; CDR2 reads FQGTGA. V dropped 0 bases and J dropped 7 bases, with 7 bases sitting between them. This CDR3 is 14 amino acids long. The CDR3 DNA reads as TGTGCCAGCAGCTTAACGGACAGCAATTCACCCCTCCACTTT. Amino acids: CASSLTDSNSPLHF.